The sequence of this T cell receptor (beta chain) was determined in a study of shared T cell receptors in the human thymus (dated by TCRdb to the early 2020s). With regard to the full study: The study examined how the human thymus generates shared, self-reactive T-cell receptor alpha chains.

From the germline V gene (reference sequence), CDR1 is GTSNPN and CDR2 is SVGIG. Trimming takes 8 bases off V and 3 bases off J; junction bases not matched to a gene: 9. Taken from cysteine to phenylalanine, the CDR3 has 14 residues. The DNA shown is the 42-base CDR3, in frame from base 1. Libraries were prepared through the immunoSEQ multiplex PCR assay. Here the immuneACCESS table is served through TCRdb, limited to in-frame sequences with V and J called. Missing clones are a known gap in these copies; in checked studies unresolved V genes cover under half, and the rest lacks a known reason. This sample comprises roughly 500,000 clones, around 82% of them detected only once. Of the sample, 0.013% falls within the top ten clones. Concerning this clone: Its antigen is currently not known. No much larger clone is present one base from it, and per-base qualities are unavailable.

These same data were also listed under a study on human thymus T cells. As the second study states: In Finland, the donors were immunologically healthy infants who were having open corrective cardiac surgery for congenital heart defects. Thymus tissue was obtained as surgical resects removed during corrective cardiac surgery. Both the thymic and the peripheral blood repertoires appeared to show biased V and J gene segment usage. According to the related research, thymic TCR repertoires were highly overlapping among unrelated individuals. The study used roughly 8 infant thymus samples plus four related peripheral blood samples to characterize TCR alpha and beta repertoires. Donor ages ranging from about 6 to 244 days were recorded, and several male and two female infants were included in the cohort. After being mechanically released from the tissue, thymocytes were kept at -70 degrees C in pellets of roughly 10-30 million cells. A QIAsymphony instrument was used to extract genomic DNA from the frozen cell pellets. Using the immunoSEQ multiplex PCR assay, the TCRB and TCRAD loci were amplified from a standardized quantity of quality-controlled genomic DNA. The amplicons spanned the V(D)J region and were long enough to cover the CDR3 and allow V and J genes to be identified. The amplicons were sequenced on an Illumina platform via the commercial immunoSEQ service. Primer bias and sequencing errors were corrected using previously described methods, and TCRAD and TCRB definitions followed the IMGT database. immunoSEQ Analyzer 3.0 and VDJTools were used for repertoire analysis, which covered basic statistics, V/J segment usage, diversity estimates, rarefaction and pairwise overlap. Diversity was estimated using the Chao1, ChaoE, Efron-Thisted, Shannon and inverse Simpson indices, and was also estimated on datasets down-sampled to the size of the smallest sample. Repertoire overlap was determined by strict matching of CDR3 nucleotide sequence, V gene and J gene, and Jaccard-based multidimensional scaling clustering was applied. Thymus samples yielded on average approximately 860,000 unique TCRB clonotypes, compared with 80,000 to 95,000 from blood samples.

The receptor was derived from a boy under two years old with a congenital heart defect. Donor details come from another sample of the same person, matched by shared clones. What was sequenced was thymocytes. The sequence links TRBV30 to TRBJ1-2; 10 bases in between match TRBD1. CDR3 loop: CAGSDRGLDYGYTF. In nucleotides, the sequence is TGTGCCGGCTCAGACAGGGGGCTGGACTATGGCTACACCTTC.